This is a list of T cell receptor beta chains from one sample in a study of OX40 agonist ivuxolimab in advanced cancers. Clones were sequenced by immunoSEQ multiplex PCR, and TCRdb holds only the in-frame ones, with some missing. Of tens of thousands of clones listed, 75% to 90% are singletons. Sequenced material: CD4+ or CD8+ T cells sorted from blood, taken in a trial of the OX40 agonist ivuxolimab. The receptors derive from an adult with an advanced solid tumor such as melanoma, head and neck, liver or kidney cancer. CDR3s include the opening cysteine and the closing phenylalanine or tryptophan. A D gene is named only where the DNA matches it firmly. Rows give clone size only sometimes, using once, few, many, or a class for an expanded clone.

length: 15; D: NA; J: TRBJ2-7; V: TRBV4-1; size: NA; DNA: TGCGCCAGCAGCCAACTTGCGGACAGAGCCTACGAGCAGTACTTC; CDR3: CASSQLADRAYEQYF
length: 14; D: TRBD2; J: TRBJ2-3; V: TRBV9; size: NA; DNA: TGTGCCAGCAGTAGCGGGAGGGCGGCAGATACGCAGTATTTT; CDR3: CASSSGRAADTQYF
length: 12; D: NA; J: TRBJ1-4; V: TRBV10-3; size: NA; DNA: TGTGCCATCAGACAGCCCGATGAAAAACTGTTTTTT; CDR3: CAIRQPDEKLFF
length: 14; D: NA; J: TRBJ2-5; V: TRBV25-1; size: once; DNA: TGTGCCAGCAGTGAGGCTGCGGGGCCGGAGACCCAGTACTTC; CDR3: CASSEAAGPETQYF
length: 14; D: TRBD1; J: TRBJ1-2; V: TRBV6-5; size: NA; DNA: TGTGCCAGCAGTTATTCCGGGCCACAGGGGCTCTACACCTTC; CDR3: CASSYSGPQGLYTF
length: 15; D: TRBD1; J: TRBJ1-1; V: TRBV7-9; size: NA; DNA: TGTGCCAGCAGCTCAACAGGGGGGAGAAACACTGAAGCTTTCTTT; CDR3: CASSSTGGRNTEAFF
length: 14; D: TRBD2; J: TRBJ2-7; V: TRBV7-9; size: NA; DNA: TGTGCCAGCAGGATAGCGGGAGGAGCCTACGAGCAGTACTTC; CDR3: CASRIAGGAYEQYF
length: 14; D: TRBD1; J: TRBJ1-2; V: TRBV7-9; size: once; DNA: TGTGCCAGCAGGACGGACAGGGCTCTCTATGGCTACACCTTC; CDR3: CASRTDRALYGYTF
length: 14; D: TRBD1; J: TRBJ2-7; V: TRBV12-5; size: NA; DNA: TGTGCTAGTGGCCTAGGGACAGGGGAACACGAGCAGTACTTC; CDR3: CASGLGTGEHEQYF
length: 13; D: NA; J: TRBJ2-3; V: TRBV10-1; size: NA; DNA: TGCGCCAGCAGTGAGGGGAGTTTAACGACGCAGTATTTT; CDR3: CASSEGSLTTQYF
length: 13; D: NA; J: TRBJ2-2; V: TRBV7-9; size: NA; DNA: TGTGCCAGCAGCCTTCTAGGACCCGGGGAGCTGTTTTTT; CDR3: CASSLLGPGELFF
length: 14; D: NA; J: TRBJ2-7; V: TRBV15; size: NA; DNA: TGTGCCACCAGCAGAGGCCAGGGCACCTACGAGCAGTACTTC; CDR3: CATSRGQGTYEQYF
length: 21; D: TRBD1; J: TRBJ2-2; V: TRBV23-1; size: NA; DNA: TGCGCCAGCAGTCGCCTCAACCGGGACAGGGGTTGTCGGTCGAACACCGGGGAGCTGTTTTTT; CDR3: CASSRLNRDRGCRSNTGELFF
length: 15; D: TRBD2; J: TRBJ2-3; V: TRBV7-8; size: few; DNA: TGTGCCAGCAGCTTATTACTAGCGGCTACAGATACGCAGTATTTT; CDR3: CASSLLLAATDTQYF
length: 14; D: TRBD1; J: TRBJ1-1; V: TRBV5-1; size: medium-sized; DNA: TGCGCCAGCAGCTCCAAGGGGGCGGACACTGAAGCTTTCTTT; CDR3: CASSSKGADTEAFF
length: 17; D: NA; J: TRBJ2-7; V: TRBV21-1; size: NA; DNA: TGTGCCAGCAGCAAAGTAGTCGGCCCCCCTTCCTCCTACGAGCAGTACTTC; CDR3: CASSKVVGPPSSYEQYF
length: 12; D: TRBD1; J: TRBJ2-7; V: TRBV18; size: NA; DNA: TGTGCCAGCTCATCAGGGGGCTACGAGCAGTACTTC; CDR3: CASSSGGYEQYF
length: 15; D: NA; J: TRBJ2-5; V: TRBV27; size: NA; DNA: TGTGCCAGCAGTAGCAGGGTTGGGTCTGGAGAGACCCAGTACTTC; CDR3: CASSSRVGSGETQYF
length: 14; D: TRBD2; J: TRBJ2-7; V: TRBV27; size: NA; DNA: TGTGCCAGCAGTCTGACCGGGACTAGCGACGAGCAGTACTTC; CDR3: CASSLTGTSDEQYF
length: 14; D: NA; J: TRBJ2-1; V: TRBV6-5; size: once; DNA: TGTGCCAGCAGTTACTCCGGACAGTACGAAGAGCAGTTCTTC; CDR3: CASSYSGQYEEQFF
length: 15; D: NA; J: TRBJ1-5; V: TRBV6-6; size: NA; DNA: TGTGCCAGCAGTCTGTCCCCGGGAGGGAATCAGCCCCAGCATTTT; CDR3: CASSLSPGGNQPQHF
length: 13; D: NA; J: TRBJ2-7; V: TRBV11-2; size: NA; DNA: TGTGCCAGCAGCTTAGAAGGTGGGGCCGAGCAGTACTTC; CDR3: CASSLEGGAEQYF